This T cell receptor (beta chain) is from a study of blood T cell repertoires in COVID-19. Overall study: T cells, B-cell-depleted T cells, or PBMCs supplied cDNA or gDNA.

This CDR3 region has 16 residues. Germline CDR1 is SEHNR and CDR2 is FQNEAQ (reference sequence). With 0 bases removed from V and 0 bases from J, the gap between germline ends came to 8 bases. TCRdb's copy holds only in-frame clones and misses some; the assay was immunoSEQ multiplex PCR. The table includes tens of thousands of clones, over 80% detected once. Source material: peripheral blood. The sequence came from a woman in her forties with acute or convalescent COVID-19. This sequence joins TRBV7-9 and TRBJ1-4; D is unresolved. The CDR3 DNA sequence: TGTGCCAGCAGCTTAGCGCTTACAGCAACTAATGAAAAACTGTTTTTT. Encoded protein: CASSLALTATNEKLFF.